Presented here are 13 T cell receptor beta chains from one specimen sequenced in a study of T cell changes during pregnancy in multiple sclerosis. Profiling relied on immunoSEQ multiplex PCR, and the TCRdb table lists in-frame clones only, not all of them. This table holds tens of thousands of clones, roughly nine tenths found once. This sample comprised peripheral blood, obtained in the first trimester of pregnancy. Source of these receptors: a female donor in good health, enrolled as a control in a pregnancy study.

This sequence joins TRBV6-5 and TRBJ2-7, with D unclear. CDR1 and CDR2 (germline): MNHEY, SVGAGI. Deletions cut 2 bases from V and 3 bases from J, with 14 bases between. The CDR3 covers 15 residues. The CDR3 spells CASSYTAGTSYEQYF. DNA for the CDR3: TGTGCCAGCAGTTACACCGCTGGTACAAGCTACGAGCAGTACTTC.

V gene TRBV19 combines with J gene TRBJ1-4; the D is unclear. Per the germline V gene, CDR1 is LNHDA and CDR2 is SQIVND (reference sequence). V lost 9 bases, J lost 8 bases, and 16 bases lay in between. This CDR3 has 13 residues. The CDR3 DNA reads TGTGCCAGCTATCTGGGAGGGATGGAAAAACTGTTTTTT. Protein sequence: CASYLGGMEKLFF. The complete variable domain, with remaining parts taken from reference TRBV19 and TRBJ1-4, reads DGGITQSPKYLFRKEGQNVTLSCEQNLNHDAMYWYRQDPGQGLRLIYYSQIVNDFQKGDIAEGYSVSREKKESFPLTVTSAQKNPTAFYLCASYLGGMEKLFFGSGTQLSVL.

The V and J genes are TRBV2 and TRBJ2-7; 11 bases map to TRBD2. The CDR3 spans 13 residues. Per germline, CDR1 SNHLY and CDR2 FYNNEI. V was pared by 7 bases and J by 1 base, with 0 bases of the junction left unmatched. The CDR3 nucleotides are TGTGCCAGCACTAGCGGGGGGTCCTACGAGCAGTACTTC. Translation gives CASTSGGSYEQYF.

This clone was observed a handful of times. The chain is built from TRBV6-5 and TRBJ2-7; 7 bases map to TRBD2. With V trimmed by 6 bases and J by 2 bases, 10 bases remained unmatched. The CDR3 covers 15 residues. CDR1 is MNHEY, CDR2 SVGAGI, per germline. This chain's CDR3 is CASRDDSSGAYEQYF. In DNA form, the CDR3 reads TGTGCCAGCAGGGACGACTCTAGCGGCGCCTACGAGCAGTACTTC.

This clone came up once. The rearrangement links TRBV10-3 to TRBJ1-2; 10 nucleotides agree with TRBD1. With 2 bases clipped from V and 5 bases from J, the junction kept 11 bases outside the gene matches. The length of the CDR3 is 17 residues. In germline, CDR1 is ENHRY, CDR2 SYGVKD. CDR3 sequence reads: CAISEPPPTGGRYGYTF. CDR3 DNA: TGTGCCATCAGTGAGCCCCCACCGACAGGGGGCCGATATGGCTACACCTTC.

J is TRBJ2-7 and V is TRBV7-2; 7 nucleotides match TRBD2. The germline CDR1 and CDR2 sequences are SGHTA and FQGNSA. The CDR3 runs 16 residues. V trimming: 1 base; J trimming: 7 bases; junction bases outside the gene matches: 13. CDR3 sequence (DNA): TGTGCCAGCAGCTTAGAGGCTAGCGGCCCGTCGAGGGAGCAGTACTTC. Its protein product is CASSLEASGPSREQYF.

This chain uses TRBV4-3 with TRBJ2-1; the D is unclear. The V gene lost 0 bases and the J gene lost 4 bases, with 7 bases spanning the gap. This CDR3 comprises 14 residues. The V gene's germline CDR1 is LGHNA and CDR2 YSLEER. The CDR3: CASSQDRDYNEQFF. CDR3 coding DNA: TGCGCCAGCAGCCAAGATCGCGATTACAATGAGCAGTTCTTC.

Only a few counts were recorded for this clone. The chain uses TRBV27 and TRBJ1-2; D is possibly TRBD1 (6 bases). Trimming removed 6 bases from V and 7 bases from J, with 15 bases in between. The CDR3 covers 13 residues. Germline CDR1 reads MNHEY; CDR2 reads SMNVEV (reference sequence). The CDR3 is CASRGTLAAGYTF. CDR3 DNA sequence: TGTGCCAGCAGGGGGACACTTGCCGCTGGCTACACCTTC.

This chain connects TRBV6-5 to TRBJ1-1; maybe TRBD1 (5 bases). Deletions cut 4 bases from V and 0 bases from J, with 15 bases between. The CDR3 is made up of 16 amino acids. Germline V gene lookup returns CDR1 MNHEY and CDR2 SVGAGI. The DNA of the CDR3 is TGTGCCAGCAGTTCTCCCGGAACAGGCATGAACACTGAAGCTTTCTTT. Protein sequence: CASSSPGTGMNTEAFF.

In this sample, this clone turned up a few times. V is TRBV20-1 and J is TRBJ1-1; D is uncertain. The CDR3 totals 11 residues. The V end lost 5 bases, the J end lost 2 bases, and 6 bases lay between the germline ends. The germline V gene has CDR1 DFQATT and CDR2 SNEGSKA (reference sequence). The CDR3 sequence: CSAFLNTEAFF. The CDR3 DNA reads as TGCAGTGCTTTCCTCAACACTGAAGCTTTCTTT.

This chain links TRBV27 with TRBJ2-5, with D tentatively TRBD1 (7 bases). Germline assignment: CDR1 MNHEY and CDR2 SMNVEV (reference sequence). Deletions cut 3 bases from V and 2 bases from J, with 22 bases between. The CDR3 totals 18 residues. The CDR3 nucleotides read TGTGCCAGCAGTTTCAGATACACCCAGACAGGGACTCAAGAGACCCAGTACTTC. Amino acid sequence: CASSFRYTQTGTQETQYF.

The rearrangement joins TRBV9 to TRBJ2-1; 7 bases fit TRBD2. The CDR3 length is 15 residues. Germline trimming cut 0 bases from V and 6 bases from J; bases unmatched to any gene: 6. In germline, CDR1 is SGDLS, CDR2 YYNGEE. CDR3 coding DNA: TGTGCCAGCAGCGTAGAGGGGCGGGGGAGCAATGAGCAGTTCTTC. Its protein product is CASSVEGRGSNEQFF.

A single count supports this clone. The chain employs TRBV7-8 and TRBJ1-1, with a possible D match to TRBD1 (5 bases). Germline V gene sequence: CDR1 SGHVS, CDR2 FQNEAQ. CDR3 length: 14 residues. The ends were cut back, 5 bases at V and 5 bases at J, with 15 bases in the middle. CDR3 DNA sequence: TGTGCCAGCAGCCCGGGACGGCGGGGGACTGAAGCTTTCTTT. Translating gives CASSPGRRGTEAFF.